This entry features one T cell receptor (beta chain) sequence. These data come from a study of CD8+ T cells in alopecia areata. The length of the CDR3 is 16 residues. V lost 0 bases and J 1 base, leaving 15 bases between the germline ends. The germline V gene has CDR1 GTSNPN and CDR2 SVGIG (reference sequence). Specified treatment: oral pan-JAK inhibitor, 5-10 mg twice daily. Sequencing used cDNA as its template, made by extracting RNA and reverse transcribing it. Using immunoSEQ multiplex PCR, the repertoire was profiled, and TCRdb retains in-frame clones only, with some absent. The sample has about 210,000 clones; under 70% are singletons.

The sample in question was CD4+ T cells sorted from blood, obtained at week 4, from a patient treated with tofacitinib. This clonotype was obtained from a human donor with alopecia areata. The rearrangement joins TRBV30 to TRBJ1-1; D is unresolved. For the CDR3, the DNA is TGTGCCTGGAGTGTAAGGGTATTCCGGGGGAACACTGAAGCTTTCTTT. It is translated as CAWSVRVFRGNTEAFF.